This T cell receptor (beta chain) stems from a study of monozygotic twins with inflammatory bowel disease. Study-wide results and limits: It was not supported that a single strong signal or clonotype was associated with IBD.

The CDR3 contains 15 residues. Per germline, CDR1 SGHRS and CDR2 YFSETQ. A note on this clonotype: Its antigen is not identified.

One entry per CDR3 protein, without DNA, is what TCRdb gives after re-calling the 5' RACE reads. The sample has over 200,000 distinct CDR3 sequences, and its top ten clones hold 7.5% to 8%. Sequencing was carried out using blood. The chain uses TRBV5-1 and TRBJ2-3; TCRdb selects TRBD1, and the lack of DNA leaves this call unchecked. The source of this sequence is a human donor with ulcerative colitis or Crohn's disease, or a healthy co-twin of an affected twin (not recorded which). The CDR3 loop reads CASSRLGHLTDTQYF.